These T cell receptor beta chains were read from a single sample in a study of T-cell reconstitution after alpha-beta-depleted transplantation in children. TCRdb re-derived calls from the PCR reads in MiXCR, one entry per CDR3 protein. The data show fewer than 1 million distinct CDR3 sequences, roughly 15% seen once. This material consisted of PBMCs, mostly from graft donor cells, taken 360 days after TCRalphabeta/CD19-depleted stem cell transplant. All receptors come from a male patient under 18 who had a stem cell transplant for acute lymphoblastic leukemia, so the T cells may come from the graft donor. CDR3s include the opening cysteine and the closing phenylalanine or tryptophan. The order of the fields is V gene, CDR3 length, J gene, clone size, D gene, CDR3 protein, CDR3 DNA. The D gene is left open where the match is weak. Not all rows give a size; the values are once, few, many and, for expanded clones, a class.

TRBV2,12,TRBJ1-1,few,NA,CASSEGTLPAFF,TGTGCCAGCAGTGAGGGGACTCTGCCTGCTTTCTTT
TRBV5-1,13,TRBJ1-1,NA,NA,CASSWWEGTEAFF,TGCGCCAGCAGCTGGTGGGAGGGGACTGAAGCTTTCTTT
TRBV30,13,TRBJ1-3,NA,TRBD1,CALSGGSGNTIYF,TGTGCCTTGTCAGGGGGATCTGGAAACACCATATATTTT
TRBV4-2,19,TRBJ2-4,NA,NA,CASSQVLERRAGPKNIQYF,TGTGCCAGCAGCCAAGTCCTAGAAAGAAGAGCTGGGCCCAAAAACATTCAGTACTTC
TRBV20-1,14,TRBJ2-1,many,TRBD2,CSGRGHPGRDEQFF,TGCAGTGGTCGAGGCCATCCCGGGAGGGATGAGCAGTTCTTC
TRBV6-1,13,TRBJ2-6,NA,NA,CASSGRRANVLTF,TGTGCCAGCAGCGGCCGGAGGGCCAACGTCCTGACTTTC
TRBV5-1,15,TRBJ1-1,NA,NA,CASSLVGPTNTEAFF,TGCGCCAGCAGCTTGGTCGGACCTACAAACACTGAAGCTTTCTTT
TRBV9,14,TRBJ1-1,NA,NA,CASSPHHGRPEAFF,TGTGCCAGCAGCCCCCATCACGGGAGACCTGAAGCTTTCTTT
TRBV12-3/TRBV12-4,15,TRBJ1-1,many,NA,CASSFHLGEKAEAFF,TGTGCCAGCAGTTTTCACCTTGGAGAGAAGGCTGAAGCTTTCTTT
TRBV7-8,14,TRBJ1-5,few,NA,CASSSRQNYQPQHF,TGTGCCAGCAGCTCCCGACAGAATTATCAGCCCCAGCATTTT
TRBV5-1,15,TRBJ1-1,few,NA,CASSLDEGRRQGAFF,TGCGCCAGCAGCTTGGATGAGGGCCGCAGGCAAGGGGCTTTCTTT
TRBV4-1,16,TRBJ2-1,NA,TRBD1,CASSQGRGGQSYEQFF,TGCGCCAGCAGCCAAGGGAGAGGGGGACAGAGCTACGAGCAGTTCTTC
TRBV6-2/TRBV6-3,17,TRBJ2-5,NA,TRBD2,CASSFGRDYQASETQYF,TGTGCCAGCAGTTTCGGCCGGGACTACCAGGCGTCGGAGACCCAGTACTTC
TRBV6-1,16,TRBJ2-1,NA,NA,CASRLGSSSRVHEQFF,TGTGCCAGCAGATTGGGATCTTCGTCCAGGGTGCATGAGCAGTTCTTC
TRBV5-1,15,TRBJ2-7,many,TRBD2,CASSLGLAGFYEQYF,TGCGCCAGCAGCCTGGGACTAGCGGGATTCTACGAGCAGTACTTC
TRBV9,16,TRBJ2-5,many,TRBD1,CASSVGSTGGGETQYF,TGTGCCAGCAGCGTAGGCTCTACAGGGGGCGGTGAGACCCAGTACTTC
TRBV12-3/TRBV12-4,14,TRBJ1-2,many,NA,CASSPRRGIYGYTF,TGTGCCAGCAGCCCCCGTCGGGGAATCTATGGCTACACCTTC
TRBV27,18,TRBJ1-1,NA,TRBD1,CASSYRQGDSHLNTEAFF,TGTGCCAGCAGCTACCGACAGGGTGACTCCCACCTCAACACTGAAGCTTTCTTT
TRBV11-2,15,TRBJ2-6,few,NA,CASSLDNSGANVLTF,TGTGCCAGCAGCTTAGACAACTCTGGGGCCAACGTCCTGACTTTC
TRBV11-3,16,TRBJ2-5,NA,TRBD2,CASSLELAGGYVTQYF,TGTGCCAGCAGCTTAGAGCTAGCGGGAGGTTATGTGACCCAGTACTTC
TRBV10-3,13,TRBJ2-5,NA,NA,CAISPAGPETQYF,TGTGCCATCAGTCCCGCAGGGCCGGAGACCCAGTACTTC
TRBV14,16,TRBJ2-1,many,NA,CASSQVKWGIRGEQFF,TGTGCCAGCAGCCAAGTAAAATGGGGGATTCGCGGTGAGCAGTTCTTC
TRBV6-1,15,TRBJ1-2,NA,NA,CASSPMGAVFYGYTF,TGTGCCAGCAGCCCAATGGGTGCAGTTTTCTATGGCTACACCTTC
TRBV29-1,14,TRBJ2-3,NA,TRBD1,CSVVVGQGTDTQYF,TGCAGCGTTGTAGTGGGACAGGGCACAGATACGCAGTATTTT
TRBV9,17,TRBJ2-1,few,TRBD2,CASSGIGTSGSYNEQFF,TGTGCCAGCAGCGGGATCGGGACTAGCGGGAGCTACAATGAGCAGTTCTTC
TRBV5-1,14,TRBJ2-2,few,NA,CASSGGYITGELFF,TGCGCCAGCAGCGGGGGGTATATCACCGGGGAGCTGTTTTTT
TRBV5-1,16,TRBJ2-7,NA,TRBD2,CASSWTSGRDSYEQYF,TGCGCCAGCAGCTGGACTAGCGGGAGGGATTCCTACGAGCAGTACTTC
TRBV3-1,15,TRBJ2-5,NA,TRBD2,CASSHLAGGHETQYF,TGTGCCAGCAGCCATTTAGCGGGAGGGCATGAGACCCAGTACTTC
TRBV7-9,14,TRBJ2-7,NA,NA,CASSPSRVPYEQYF,TGTGCCAGCAGCCCCTCCCGGGTCCCCTACGAGCAGTACTTC
TRBV4-1,16,TRBJ2-7,few,NA,CASSQASGTFDYEQYF,TGCGCCAGCAGCCAAGCCTCCGGGACATTCGACTACGAGCAGTACTTC
TRBV6-2/TRBV6-3,16,TRBJ2-5,few,TRBD2,CASSYGRLAGLETQYF,TGTGCCAGCAGTTACGGACGGCTAGCGGGTTTAGAGACCCAGTACTTC
TRBV19,15,TRBJ2-7,NA,TRBD2,CASSMAGTSGYEQYF,TGTGCCAGTAGTATGGCAGGGACTAGCGGATACGAGCAGTACTTC
TRBV27,14,TRBJ1-1,few,TRBD1,CASSWTGGGTEAFF,TGTGCCAGCAGTTGGACAGGGGGGGGGACTGAAGCTTTCTTT
TRBV21-1,16,TRBJ1-6,few,NA,CASSKQPLSYNSPLHF,TGTGCCAGCAGCAAGCAGCCACTCTCCTATAATTCACCCCTCCACTTT
TRBV20-1,15,TRBJ2-7,many,NA,CSARRPAAAIYEQYF,TGCAGTGCTCGTCGTCCAGCAGCGGCTATCTACGAGCAGTACTTC
TRBV4-1,16,TRBJ2-7,NA,TRBD2,CASSQDRGLSPYEQYF,TGCGCCAGCAGCCAAGATAGGGGACTATCTCCCTACGAGCAGTACTTC
TRBV10-3,17,TRBJ2-3,NA,NA,CAISAPLGEESTDTQYF,TGTGCCATCAGTGCCCCCCTGGGCGAAGAGAGCACAGATACGCAGTATTTT
TRBV7-2,15,TRBJ2-1,few,NA,CASSFSPRSYNEQFF,TGTGCCAGCAGCTTTAGCCCCCGATCCTACAATGAGCAGTTCTTC
TRBV25-1,13,TRBJ2-7,few,NA,CASSIRGPYEQYF,TGTGCCAGCAGTATAAGGGGCCCCTACGAGCAGTACTTC
TRBV29-1,12,TRBJ2-5,many,TRBD1,CSAGQVGETQYF,TGCAGCGCCGGACAGGTGGGAGAGACCCAGTACTTC
TRBV20-1,14,TRBJ2-2,NA,TRBD2,CSARDIPTSEELFF,TGCAGTGCTAGAGATATCCCGACTAGCGAGGAGCTGTTTTTT
TRBV29-1,14,TRBJ1-3,NA,TRBD1,CSVPDRDRRNTIYF,TGCAGCGTTCCGGACAGGGACAGAAGAAACACCATATATTTT
TRBV20-1,15,TRBJ2-1,many,TRBD2,CSARDWTSGYNEQFF,TGCAGTGCTAGAGATTGGACTAGCGGATACAATGAGCAGTTCTTC
TRBV7-9,17,TRBJ1-5,few,NA,CASSLGLRGAGNQPQHF,TGTGCCAGCAGCTTAGGTTTGCGAGGGGCAGGCAATCAGCCCCAGCATTTT